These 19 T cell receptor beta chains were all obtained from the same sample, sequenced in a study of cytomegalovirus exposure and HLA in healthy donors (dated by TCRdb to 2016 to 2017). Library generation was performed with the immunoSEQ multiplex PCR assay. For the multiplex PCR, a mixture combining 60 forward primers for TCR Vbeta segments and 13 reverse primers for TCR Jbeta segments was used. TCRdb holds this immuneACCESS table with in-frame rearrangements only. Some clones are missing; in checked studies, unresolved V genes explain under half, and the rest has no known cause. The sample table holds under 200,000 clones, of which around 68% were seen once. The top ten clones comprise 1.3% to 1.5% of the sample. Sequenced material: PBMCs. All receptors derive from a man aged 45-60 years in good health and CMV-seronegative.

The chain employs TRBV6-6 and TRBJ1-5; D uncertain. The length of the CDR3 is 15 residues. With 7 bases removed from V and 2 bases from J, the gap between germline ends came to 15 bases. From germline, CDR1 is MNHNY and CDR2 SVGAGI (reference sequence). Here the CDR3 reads CASTQVLTGNQPQHF. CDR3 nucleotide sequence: TGTGCCAGCACTCAGGTCCTTACCGGCAATCAGCCCCAGCATTTT.

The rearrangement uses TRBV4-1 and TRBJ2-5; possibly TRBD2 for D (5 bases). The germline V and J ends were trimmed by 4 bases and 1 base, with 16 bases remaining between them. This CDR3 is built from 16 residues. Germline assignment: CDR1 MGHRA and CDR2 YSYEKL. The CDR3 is CASSPSNRGPQETQYF. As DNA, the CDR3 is TGCGCCAGCAGCCCCTCCAACCGGGGTCCCCAAGAGACCCAGTACTTC.

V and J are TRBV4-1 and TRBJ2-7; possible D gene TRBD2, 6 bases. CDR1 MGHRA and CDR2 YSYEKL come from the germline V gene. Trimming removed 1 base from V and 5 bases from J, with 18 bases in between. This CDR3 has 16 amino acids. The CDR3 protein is CASSQGWGSGGNEQYF. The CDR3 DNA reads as TGCGCCAGCAGCCAAGGGTGGGGCTCCGGAGGGAACGAGCAGTACTTC.

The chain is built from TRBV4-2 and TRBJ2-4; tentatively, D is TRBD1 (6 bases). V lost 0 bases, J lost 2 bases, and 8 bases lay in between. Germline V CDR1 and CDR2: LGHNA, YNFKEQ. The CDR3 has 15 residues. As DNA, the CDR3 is TGTGCCAGCAGCCAAGACAGGGGAACCAAAAACATTCAGTACTTC. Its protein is CASSQDRGTKNIQYF.

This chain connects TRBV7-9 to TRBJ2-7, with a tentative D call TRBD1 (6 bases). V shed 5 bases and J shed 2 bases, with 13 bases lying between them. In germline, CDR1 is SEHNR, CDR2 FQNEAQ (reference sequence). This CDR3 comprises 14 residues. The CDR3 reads CASSPGRTAYEQYF. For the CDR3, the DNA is TGTGCCAGCAGCCCGGGTCGGACAGCCTACGAGCAGTACTTC.

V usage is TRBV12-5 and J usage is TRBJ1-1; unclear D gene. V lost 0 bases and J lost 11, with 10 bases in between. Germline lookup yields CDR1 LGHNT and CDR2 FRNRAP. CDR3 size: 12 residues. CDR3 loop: CASGLVESGAFF. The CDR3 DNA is TGTGCTAGTGGTTTGGTGGAGTCGGGGGCTTTCTTT.

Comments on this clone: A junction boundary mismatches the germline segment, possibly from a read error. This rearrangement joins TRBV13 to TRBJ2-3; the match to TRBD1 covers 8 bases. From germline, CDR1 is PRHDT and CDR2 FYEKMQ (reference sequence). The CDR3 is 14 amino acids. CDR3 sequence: CASSLGQGPDTQYF. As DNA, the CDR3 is TGTGCCAGCAGTTTAGGACAGGGCCCAGATACGCAGTATTTT.

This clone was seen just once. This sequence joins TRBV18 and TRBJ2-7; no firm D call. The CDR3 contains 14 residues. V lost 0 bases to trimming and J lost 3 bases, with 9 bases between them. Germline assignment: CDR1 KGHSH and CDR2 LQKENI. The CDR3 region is CASSPPVTSYEQYF. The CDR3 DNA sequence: TGTGCCAGCTCACCACCGGTCACAAGCTACGAGCAGTACTTC.

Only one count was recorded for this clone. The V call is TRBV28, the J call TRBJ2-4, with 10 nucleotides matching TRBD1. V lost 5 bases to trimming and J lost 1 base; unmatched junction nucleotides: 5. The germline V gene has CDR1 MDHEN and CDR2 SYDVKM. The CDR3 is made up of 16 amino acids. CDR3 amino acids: CASSAPGQGAKNIQYF. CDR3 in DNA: TGTGCCAGCAGTGCGCCGGGACAGGGGGCCAAAAACATTCAGTACTTC.

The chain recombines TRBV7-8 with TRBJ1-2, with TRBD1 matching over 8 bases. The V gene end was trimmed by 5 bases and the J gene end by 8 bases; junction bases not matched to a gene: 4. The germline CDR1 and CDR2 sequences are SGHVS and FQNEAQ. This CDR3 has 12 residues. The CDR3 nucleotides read TGTGCCAGCAGCGCAGGGGGCGGCGGCTACACCTTC. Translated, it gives CASSAGGGGYTF.

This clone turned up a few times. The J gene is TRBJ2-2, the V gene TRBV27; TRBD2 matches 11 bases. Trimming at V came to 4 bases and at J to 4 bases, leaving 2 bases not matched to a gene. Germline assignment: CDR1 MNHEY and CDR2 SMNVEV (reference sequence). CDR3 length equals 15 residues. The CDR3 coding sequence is TGTGCCAGCAGTTCCGGGACTAGCGGCACCGGGGAGCTGTTTTTT. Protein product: CASSSGTSGTGELFF.

The CDR3 loop reads CASSLGPNEQFF. The CDR3, as DNA: TGTGCCAGCAGCTTGGGTCCTAATGAGCAGTTCTTC. The chain employs TRBV5-6 and TRBJ2-1, with D uncertain. The V end was cut by 0 bases, the J end by 7 bases, with 5 bases between. CDR1 and CDR2 from the germline V gene are SGHDT and YYEEEE. The CDR3 has 12 residues.

The CDR3 sequence: CASSLQQGSNQPQHF. The CDR3 coding sequence is TGTGCCAGCAGCTTGCAACAGGGGAGCAATCAGCCCCAGCATTTT. The V call is TRBV7-2, the J call TRBJ1-5, with 7 bases lining up with TRBD1. Germline loops: CDR1 SGHTA, CDR2 FQGNSA. The CDR3 is made up of 15 amino acids. J was trimmed by 1 base and V by 3 bases; bases with no gene match: 3.

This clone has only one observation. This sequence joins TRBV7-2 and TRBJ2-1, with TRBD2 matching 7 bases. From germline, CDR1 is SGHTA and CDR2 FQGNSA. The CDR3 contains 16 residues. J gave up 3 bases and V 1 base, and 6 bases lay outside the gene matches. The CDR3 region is CASSLGSGVSYNEQFF. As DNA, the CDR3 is TGTGCCAGCAGCTTAGGAAGCGGGGTTAGCTACAATGAGCAGTTCTTC.

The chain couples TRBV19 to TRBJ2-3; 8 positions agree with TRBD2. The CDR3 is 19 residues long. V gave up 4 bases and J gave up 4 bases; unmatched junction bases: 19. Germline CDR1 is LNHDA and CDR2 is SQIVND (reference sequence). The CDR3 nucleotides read TGTGCCAGTAGTACCTTATCGCGTCGGCGGGGGGTGAAGGCAGATACGCAGTATTTT. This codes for CASSTLSRRRGVKADTQYF. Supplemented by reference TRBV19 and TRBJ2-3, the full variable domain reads DGGITQSPKYLFRKEGQNVTLSCEQNLNHDAMYWYRQDPGQGLRLIYYSQIVNDFQKGDIAEGYSVSREKKESFPLTVTSAQKNPTAFYLCASSTLSRRRGVKADTQYFGPGTRLTVL.

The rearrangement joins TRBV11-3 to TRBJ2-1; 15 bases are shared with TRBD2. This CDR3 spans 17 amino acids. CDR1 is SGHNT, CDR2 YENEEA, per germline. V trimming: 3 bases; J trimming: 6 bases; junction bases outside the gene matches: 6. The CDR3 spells CASSFPGTSGGPNEQFF. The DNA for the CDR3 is TGTGCCAGCAGCTTCCCCGGGACTAGCGGGGGGCCCAATGAGCAGTTCTTC.

The CDR3 sequence: CASSYASRGEKLFF. DNA of the CDR3: TGTGCCAGCAGTTACGCATCACGGGGGGAAAAACTGTTTTTT. The gene calls are TRBV6-5 and TRBJ1-4; D perhaps matches TRBD1 (5 bases). The length of the CDR3 is 14 residues. Trimming left V 2 bases short and J 8 bases short, with 12 bases between. Germline lookup yields CDR1 MNHEY and CDR2 SVGAGI.

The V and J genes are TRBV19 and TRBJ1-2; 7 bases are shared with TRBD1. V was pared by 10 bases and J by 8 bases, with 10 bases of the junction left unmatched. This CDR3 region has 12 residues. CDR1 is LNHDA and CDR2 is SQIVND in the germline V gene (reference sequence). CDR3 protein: CATGGRGRGYTF. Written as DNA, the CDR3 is TGTGCCACGGGCGGGAGGGGGCGAGGCTACACCTTC.

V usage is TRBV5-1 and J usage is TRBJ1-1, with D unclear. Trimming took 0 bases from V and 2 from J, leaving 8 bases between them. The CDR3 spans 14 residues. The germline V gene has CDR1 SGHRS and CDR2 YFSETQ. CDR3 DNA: TGCGCCAGCAGCTTGGCGGGGAGAAACACTGAAGCTTTCTTT. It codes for CASSLAGRNTEAFF.